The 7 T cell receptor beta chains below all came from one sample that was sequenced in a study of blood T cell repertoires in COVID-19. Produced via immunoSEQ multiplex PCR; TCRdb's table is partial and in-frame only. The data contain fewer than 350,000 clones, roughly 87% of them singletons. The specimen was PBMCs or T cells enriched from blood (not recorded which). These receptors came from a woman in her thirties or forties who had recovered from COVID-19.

The CDR3 region has the DNA TGTGCCAGCAGCTCGCAGGAGGTGGGGGCCAACGTCCTGACTTTC. Amino acid sequence: CASSSQEVGANVLTF. V gene TRBV7-3 combines with J gene TRBJ2-6; the D gene is possibly TRBD2 (5 bases). The V end lost 4 bases, the J end lost 4 bases, and 11 bases lay between the germline ends. This CDR3 has 15 amino acids. CDR1 and CDR2 from the germline V gene are SGHTA and FQGTGA.

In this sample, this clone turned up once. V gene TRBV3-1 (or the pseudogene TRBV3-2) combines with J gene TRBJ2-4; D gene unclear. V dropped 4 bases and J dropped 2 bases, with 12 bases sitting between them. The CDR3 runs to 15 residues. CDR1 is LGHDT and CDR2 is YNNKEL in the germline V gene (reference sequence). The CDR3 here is CASSLGVESKNIQYF. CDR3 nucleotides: TGTGCCAGCAGCCTAGGCGTGGAGTCCAAAAACATTCAGTACTTC.

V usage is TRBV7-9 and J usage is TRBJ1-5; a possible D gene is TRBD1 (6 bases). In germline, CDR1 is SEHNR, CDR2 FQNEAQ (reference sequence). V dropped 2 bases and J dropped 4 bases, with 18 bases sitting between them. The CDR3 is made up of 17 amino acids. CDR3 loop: CASSLQGMKGGNQPQHF. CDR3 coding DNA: TGTGCCAGCAGCTTACAGGGGATGAAGGGCGGGAATCAGCCCCAGCATTTT.

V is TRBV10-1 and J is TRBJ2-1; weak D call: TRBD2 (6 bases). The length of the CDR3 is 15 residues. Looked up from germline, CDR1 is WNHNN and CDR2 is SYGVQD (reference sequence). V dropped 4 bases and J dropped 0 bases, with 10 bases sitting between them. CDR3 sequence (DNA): TGCGCCAGCAGTGGGTCGCGGGACTCCTACAATGAGCAGTTCTTC. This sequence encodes CASSGSRDSYNEQFF.

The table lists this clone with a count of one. CDR3 sequence reads: CASRHGQGLSFTYNSPLHF. The DNA for the CDR3 is TGTGCCAGCAGACACGGACAAGGCTTGTCGTTCACCTATAATTCACCCCTCCACTTT. This chain joins TRBV28 and TRBJ1-6, with D perhaps matching TRBD1 (5 bases). Trimming took 6 bases from V and 2 from J, leaving 23 bases between them. This CDR3 is built from 19 residues. CDR1 is MDHEN and CDR2 is SYDVKM in the germline V gene.

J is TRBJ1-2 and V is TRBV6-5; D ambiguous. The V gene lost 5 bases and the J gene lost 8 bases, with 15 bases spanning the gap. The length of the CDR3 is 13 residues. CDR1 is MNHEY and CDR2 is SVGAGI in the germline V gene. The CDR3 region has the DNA TGTGCCAGCAGTCCGTACTCTGGCGGGGGCTACACCTTC. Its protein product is CASSPYSGGGYTF.

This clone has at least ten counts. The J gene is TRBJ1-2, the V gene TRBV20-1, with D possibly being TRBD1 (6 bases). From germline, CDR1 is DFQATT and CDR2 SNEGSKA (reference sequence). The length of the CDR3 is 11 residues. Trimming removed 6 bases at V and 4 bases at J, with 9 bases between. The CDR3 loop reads CSAQGSYGYTF. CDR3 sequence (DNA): TGCAGTGCCCAGGGGTCCTATGGCTACACCTTC.